This T cell receptor beta chain was sequenced during a study of blood T cell repertoires in COVID-19. The wider study: COVID-19 samples, acute and convalescent, were from the United States, Italy and Spain.

V lost 7 bases and J 6 bases, leaving 19 bases between the germline ends. Germline lookup yields CDR1 SNHLY and CDR2 FYNNEI. This CDR3 has 14 residues. Using immunoSEQ multiplex PCR, the repertoire was profiled, and TCRdb retains in-frame clones only, with some absent. The sample consists of 300,000 to 450,000 clones, more than 75% of them appearing once. While infection was still active, Seattle patients were enrolled and then followed longitudinally. The rearrangement joins TRBV2 to TRBJ2-7, with D perhaps TRBD1 (5 bases). The source material was peripheral blood. The origin of this receptor is a woman aged 55-69 years with COVID-19, enrolled during active disease. CDR3 in amino acids: CASNREQPRGEQYF. CDR3 bases: TGTGCCAGCAATCGAGAGCAGCCAAGGGGCGAGCAGTACTTC. Supplemented by reference TRBV2 and TRBJ2-7, the full variable domain reads EPEVTQTPSHQVTQMGQEVILRCVPISNHLYFYWYRQILGQKVEFLVSFYNNEISEKSEIFDDQFSVERPDGSNFTLKIRSTKLEDSAMYFCASNREQPRGEQYFGPGTRLTVT.